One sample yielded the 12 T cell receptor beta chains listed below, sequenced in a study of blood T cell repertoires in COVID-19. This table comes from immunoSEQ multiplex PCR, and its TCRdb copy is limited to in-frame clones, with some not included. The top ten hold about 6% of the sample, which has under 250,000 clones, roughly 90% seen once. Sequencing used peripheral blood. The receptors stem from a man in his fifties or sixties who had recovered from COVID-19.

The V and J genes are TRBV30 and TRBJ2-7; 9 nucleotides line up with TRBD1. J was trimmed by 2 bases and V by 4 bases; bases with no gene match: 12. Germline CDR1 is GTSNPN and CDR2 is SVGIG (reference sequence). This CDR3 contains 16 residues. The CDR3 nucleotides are TGTGCCTGGAATCCCTACACAGGGGGCAAAGCCTACGAGCAGTACTTC. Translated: CAWNPYTGGKAYEQYF.

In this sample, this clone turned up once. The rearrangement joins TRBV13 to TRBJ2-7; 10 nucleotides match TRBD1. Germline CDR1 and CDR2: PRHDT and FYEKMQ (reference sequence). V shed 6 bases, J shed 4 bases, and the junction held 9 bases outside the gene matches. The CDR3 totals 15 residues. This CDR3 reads CASSRRDRGLYEQYF. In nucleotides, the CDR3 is TGTGCCAGCAGTCGACGGGACAGGGGATTATACGAGCAGTACTTC.

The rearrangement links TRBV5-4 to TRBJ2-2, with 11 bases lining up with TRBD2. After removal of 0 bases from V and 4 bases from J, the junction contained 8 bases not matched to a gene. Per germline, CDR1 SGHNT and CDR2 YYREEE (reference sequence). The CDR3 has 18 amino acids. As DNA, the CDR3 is TGTGCCAGCAGCTTGGGCATAGGGACTAGCGGTGGCACCGGGGAGCTGTTTTTT. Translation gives CASSLGIGTSGGTGELFF.

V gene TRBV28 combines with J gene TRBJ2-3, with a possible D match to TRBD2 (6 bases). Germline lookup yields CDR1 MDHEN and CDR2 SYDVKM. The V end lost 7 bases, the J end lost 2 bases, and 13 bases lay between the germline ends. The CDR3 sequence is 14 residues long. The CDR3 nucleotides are TGTGCCAGCAAGGGTAGCGGAGCCACAGATACGCAGTATTTT. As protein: CASKGSGATDTQYF. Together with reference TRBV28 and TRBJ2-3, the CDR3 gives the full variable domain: DVKVTQSSRYLVKRTGEKVFLECVQDMDHENMFWYRQDPGLGLRLIYFSYDVKMKEKGDIPEGYSVSREKKERFSLILESASTNQTSMYLCASKGSGATDTQYFGPGTRLTVL.

CDR3 residues: CASSLAGGGFLETQYF. Written as DNA, the CDR3 is TGCGCCAGCAGCCTGGCGGGGGGGGGCTTCTTGGAGACCCAGTACTTC. This chain connects TRBV5-1 to TRBJ2-5; 9 nucleotides match TRBD2. CDR1 and CDR2 (germline): SGHRS, YFSETQ. This CDR3 has 16 residues. Trimming at V came to 4 bases and at J to 5 bases, leaving 12 bases not matched to a gene.

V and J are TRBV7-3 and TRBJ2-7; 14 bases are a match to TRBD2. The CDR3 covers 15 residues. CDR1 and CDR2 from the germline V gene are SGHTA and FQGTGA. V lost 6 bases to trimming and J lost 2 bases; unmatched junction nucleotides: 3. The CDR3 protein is CASRGLAGDPYEQYF. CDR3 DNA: TGTGCCAGCAGGGGACTAGCGGGGGACCCCTACGAGCAGTACTTC.

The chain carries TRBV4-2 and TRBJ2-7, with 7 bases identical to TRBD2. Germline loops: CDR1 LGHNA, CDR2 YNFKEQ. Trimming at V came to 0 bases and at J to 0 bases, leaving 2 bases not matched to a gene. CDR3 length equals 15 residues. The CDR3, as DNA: TGTGCCAGCAGCCAAGATAGCGGGCACTCCTACGAGCAGTACTTC. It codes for CASSQDSGHSYEQYF.

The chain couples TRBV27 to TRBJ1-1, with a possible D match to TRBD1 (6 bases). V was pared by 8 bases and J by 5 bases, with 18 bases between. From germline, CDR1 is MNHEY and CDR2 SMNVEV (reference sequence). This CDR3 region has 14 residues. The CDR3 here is CASWSGVGYTEAFF. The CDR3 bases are TGTGCCAGCTGGTCAGGGGTAGGTTATACTGAAGCTTTCTTT.

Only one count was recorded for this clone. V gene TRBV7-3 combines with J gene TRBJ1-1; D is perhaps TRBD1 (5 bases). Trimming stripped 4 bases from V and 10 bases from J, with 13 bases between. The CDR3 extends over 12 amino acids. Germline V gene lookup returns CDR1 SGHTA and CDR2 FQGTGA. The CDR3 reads CASSSFTGLAFF. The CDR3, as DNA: TGTGCCAGCAGCTCATTTACAGGTCTAGCTTTCTTT.

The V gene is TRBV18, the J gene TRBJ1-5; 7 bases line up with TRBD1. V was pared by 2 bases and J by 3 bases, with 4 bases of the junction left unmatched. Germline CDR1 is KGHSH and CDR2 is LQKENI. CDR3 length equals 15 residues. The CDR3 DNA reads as TGTGCCAGCTCACCAGGGGGACAGCTCAATCAGCCCCAGCATTTT. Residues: CASSPGGQLNQPQHF.

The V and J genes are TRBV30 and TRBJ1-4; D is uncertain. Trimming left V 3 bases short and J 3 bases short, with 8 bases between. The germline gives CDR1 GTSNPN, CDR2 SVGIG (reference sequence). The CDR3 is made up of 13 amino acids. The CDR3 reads CAWSARSNEKLFF. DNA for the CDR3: TGTGCCTGGAGCGCGAGGTCTAATGAAAAACTGTTTTTT.

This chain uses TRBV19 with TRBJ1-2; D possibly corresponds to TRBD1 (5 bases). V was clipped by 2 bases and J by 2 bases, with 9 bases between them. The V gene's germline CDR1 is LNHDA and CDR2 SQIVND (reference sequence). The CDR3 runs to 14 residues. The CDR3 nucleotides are TGTGCCAGTAGTATACAGGGTGGCAACTATGGCTACACCTTC. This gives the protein CASSIQGGNYGYTF.